A single sample gave rise to the 4 T cell receptor beta chains below, sequenced in a study of identifying expanded T cells in peripheral blood (dated by TCRdb to the late 2010s). The method behind the library was the immunoSEQ multiplex PCR assay. Drawn from immuneACCESS, this table holds only the in-frame rearrangements with V and J called that TCRdb kept. Clones are partly lost; checked studies trace under half to an unresolved V gene and leave the rest unexplained. A total of under 110,000 clones appear in this sample, roughly 87% of them only once. The top ten hold approximately 18% of the sample. The sequenced sample consisted of blood. The receptors come from a person between 18 and 75 years old in good health.

The J gene is TRBJ1-2, the V gene TRBV5-4, with 7 bases matching TRBD1. The V gene's germline CDR1 is SGHNT and CDR2 YYREEE (reference sequence). J was trimmed by 6 bases and V by 2 bases; bases with no gene match: 7. The CDR3 runs to 14 residues. The CDR3 DNA reads as TGTGCCAGCAGCTTACCAGGGGGACTAGATGGCTACACCTTC. Protein: CASSLPGGLDGYTF.

The genes are TRBV20-1 and TRBJ1-1; D not certain. The CDR3 runs 10 residues. Trimming pared 4 bases from V and 7 bases from J, leaving 7 bases between. Looked up from germline, CDR1 is DFQATT and CDR2 is SNEGSKA (reference sequence). The CDR3 nucleotides are TGCAGTGCTAAGCCCGATGAAGCTTTCTTT. As protein: CSAKPDEAFF.

The chain couples TRBV18 to TRBJ1-1; D is possibly TRBD1 (5 bases). The CDR3 has 15 residues. Germline V gives CDR1 KGHSH, CDR2 LQKENI. V lost 3 bases, J lost 4 bases, and 15 bases lay in between. This CDR3 is CASSPTGGEGTEAFF. For the CDR3, the DNA is TGTGCCAGCTCACCCACCGGGGGGGAGGGCACTGAAGCTTTCTTT.

This sequence joins TRBV11-1 and TRBJ2-2; D is possibly TRBD1 (6 bases). The CDR3 spans 13 residues. Looked up from germline, CDR1 is SGHAT and CDR2 is FQDESV (reference sequence). The V end was cut by 5 bases, the J end by 6 bases, with 10 bases between. The DNA for the CDR3 is TGTGCCAGCAGCGTACGGACAGCCGGGGAGCTGTTTTTT. As protein: CASSVRTAGELFF.